These T cell receptor beta chains were read from a single sample in a study of PD-L1 blockade in urothelial cancer. Only in-frame clones appear in the TCRdb table, and some are missing; sequencing was by immunoSEQ multiplex PCR. The data hold about 71,000 clones, with about 88% observed a single time. The sequences come from PBMCs, collected around atezolizumab (anti-PD-L1) treatment. These receptors came from a man aged 60 to 75 with urothelial cancer. CDR3s include the opening cysteine and the closing phenylalanine or tryptophan. Fields, in order: D gene, clone size, J gene, V gene, CDR3 protein, CDR3 DNA. The D gene is left open where the match is weak. Some rows mark clone size as missing; the rest say once, few, many or name a class of expanded clone.

D: -; size: -; J: TRBJ1-2; V: TRBV4-3; CDR3: CASSQDRSNNYGYTF; DNA: TGCGCCAGCAGCCAAGATCGGTCCAATAACTATGGCTACACCTTC
D: -; size: -; J: TRBJ2-1; V: TRBV19; CDR3: CASRPQQGTYNEQFF; DNA: TGTGCCAGTAGACCCCAACAGGGCACCTACAATGAGCAGTTCTTC
D: -; size: once; J: TRBJ1-1; V: TRBV5-1; CDR3: CASNKVRGRNTEAFF; DNA: TGCGCCAGCAACAAGGTCAGGGGTAGGAACACTGAAGCTTTCTTT
D: -; size: -; J: TRBJ2-7; V: TRBV4-2; CDR3: CASSQVGLYEQYF; DNA: TGTGCCAGCAGCCAAGTGGGGCTCTACGAGCAGTACTTC
D: -; size: few; J: TRBJ1-1; V: TRBV18; CDR3: CASSPLSTGNTEAFF; DNA: TGTGCCAGCTCACCACTGTCAACAGGGAACACTGAAGCTTTCTTT
D: -; size: -; J: TRBJ2-7; V: TRBV5-1; CDR3: CASSPVQGQGEQYF; DNA: TGCGCCAGCAGCCCGGTGCAGGGCCAGGGCGAGCAGTACTTC
D: TRBD1; size: -; J: TRBJ1-1; V: TRBV12-5; CDR3: CASGLVRGQGATEAFF; DNA: TGTGCTAGTGGTTTGGTACGGGGACAGGGGGCAACTGAAGCTTTCTTT
D: TRBD1; size: -; J: TRBJ1-4; V: TRBV28; CDR3: CASSRKTGIGEKLFF; DNA: TGTGCCAGCAGCCGCAAGACAGGGATCGGAGAAAAACTGTTTTTT
D: TRBD1; size: once; J: TRBJ1-1; V: TRBV5-4; CDR3: CASSGRTGHTEAFF; DNA: TGTGCCAGCAGCGGCAGGACAGGGCACACTGAAGCTTTCTTT
D: TRBD1; size: -; J: TRBJ2-3; V: TRBV7-2; CDR3: CASSLVGQGTDTQYF; DNA: TGTGCCAGCAGCTTAGTGGGACAGGGTACAGATACGCAGTATTTT
D: TRBD1; size: -; J: TRBJ1-1; V: TRBV28; CDR3: CGVGQGRMGAEAFF; DNA: TGTGGAGTGGGACAGGGAAGGATGGGGGCTGAAGCTTTCTTT
D: -; size: -; J: TRBJ1-5; V: TRBV19; CDR3: CASSRRQTDRSNQPQHF; DNA: TGTGCCAGTAGCCGAAGACAGACAGATAGAAGCAATCAGCCCCAGCATTTT
D: TRBD1; size: -; J: TRBJ1-4; V: TRBV7-9; CDR3: CASSLVLGTGVSNEKLFF; DNA: TGTGCCAGCAGCTTAGTTCTGGGGACAGGGGTGTCTAATGAAAAACTGTTTTTT
D: -; size: few; J: TRBJ2-7; V: TRBV6-5; CDR3: CASSTDSSEQYF; DNA: TGTGCCAGCAGTACGGACAGTAGCGAGCAGTACTTC
D: TRBD2; size: -; J: TRBJ2-3; V: TRBV5-8; CDR3: CASSLGLAGGDTQYF; DNA: TGTGCCAGCAGCTTGGGCCTAGCGGGGGGAGATACGCAGTATTTT
D: TRBD1; size: -; J: TRBJ1-6; V: TRBV30; CDR3: CASEPGTGNSPLHF; DNA: TGTGCCTCCGAACCCGGGACAGGGAATTCACCCCTCCACTTT
D: TRBD2; size: -; J: TRBJ2-3; V: TRBV15; CDR3: CATSRNSGTMGGDTQYF; DNA: TGTGCCACCAGCAGGAATTCCGGGACTATGGGGGGAGATACGCAGTATTTT
D: -; size: -; J: TRBJ2-3; V: TRBV18; CDR3: CASSPGLIRTDTQYF; DNA: TGTGCCAGCTCACCAGGACTGATCCGCACAGATACGCAGTATTTT
D: -; size: -; J: TRBJ1-2; V: TRBV5-4; CDR3: CASSLLDGGAGGYTF; DNA: TGTGCCAGCAGCTTACTAGACGGAGGGGCTGGTGGCTACACCTTC
D: TRBD2; size: -; J: TRBJ2-2; V: TRBV10-3; CDR3: CAISATSGRATAVTGELFF; DNA: TGTGCCATCAGTGCCACTAGCGGGAGGGCCACGGCGGTGACCGGGGAGCTGTTTTTT
D: -; size: -; J: TRBJ1-3; V: TRBV6-1; CDR3: CASTKHVSGNTIYF; DNA: TGTGCCAGCACGAAACACGTCTCTGGAAACACCATATATTTT
D: TRBD1; size: -; J: TRBJ1-2; V: TRBV28; CDR3: CASSYRDRVYGYTF; DNA: TGTGCCAGCAGTTACCGGGACAGGGTCTATGGCTACACCTTC
D: -; size: -; J: TRBJ1-6; V: TRBV18; CDR3: CASSPQDQGGSPLHF; DNA: TGTGCCAGCTCACCCCAGGACCAGGGAGGTTCACCCCTCCACTTT
D: -; size: -; J: TRBJ1-3; V: TRBV9; CDR3: CASSVETGGNTIYF; DNA: TGTGCCAGCAGCGTAGAGACAGGTGGAAACACCATATATTTT
D: -; size: once; J: TRBJ1-1; V: TRBV12-1; CDR3: CASSFVPATGDTEAFF; DNA: TGTGCCAGCAGCTTTGTCCCAGCTACAGGGGACACTGAAGCTTTCTTT
D: TRBD1; size: -; J: TRBJ2-1; V: TRBV6-6; CDR3: CASRPNRDRAYNEQFF; DNA: TGTGCCAGCAGGCCCAACCGGGACAGGGCCTACAATGAGCAGTTCTTC
D: TRBD1; size: once; J: TRBJ2-7; V: TRBV18; CDR3: CASSPPGQGQYEQYF; DNA: TGTGCCAGCTCACCTCCGGGACAGGGGCAATACGAGCAGTACTTC
D: TRBD2; size: -; J: TRBJ2-3; V: TRBV7-6; CDR3: CASSLVPAGGSTDTQYF; DNA: TGTGCCAGCAGCTTAGTCCCAGCGGGAGGGAGCACAGATACGCAGTATTTT
D: TRBD1; size: -; J: TRBJ2-7; V: TRBV29-1; CDR3: CSVERDRDDEQYF; DNA: TGCAGCGTTGAACGGGACAGGGATGACGAGCAGTACTTC
D: TRBD1; size: -; J: TRBJ2-7; V: TRBV25-1; CDR3: CATGAGGSHEQYF; DNA: TGTGCCACTGGGGCAGGGGGCTCCCACGAGCAGTACTTC
D: -; size: -; J: TRBJ2-7; V: TRBV5-6; CDR3: CASSLDRAAYEQYF; DNA: TGTGCCAGCAGCTTGGACAGGGCCGCTTACGAGCAGTACTTC
D: -; size: -; J: TRBJ2-1; V: TRBV7-2; CDR3: CASSLGGLYNEQFF; DNA: TGTGCCAGCAGCCTAGGGGGACTATACAATGAGCAGTTCTTC
D: TRBD1; size: -; J: TRBJ2-4; V: TRBV6-5; CDR3: CASSHRTGTKNIQYF; DNA: TGTGCCAGCAGTCACCGGACAGGGACTAAAAACATTCAGTACTTC
D: TRBD2; size: -; J: TRBJ2-5; V: TRBV7-9; CDR3: CASSLDLAGGPQTQYF; DNA: TGTGCCAGCAGCTTAGATCTAGCGGGAGGGCCGCAGACCCAGTACTTC
D: -; size: -; J: TRBJ2-7; V: TRBV4-1; CDR3: CASSQRAGGGYEQYF; DNA: TGCGCCAGCAGCCAAAGGGCAGGGGGAGGATACGAGCAGTACTTC
D: TRBD1; size: once; J: TRBJ2-1; V: TRBV6-6; CDR3: CASIDRGTSYNEQFF; DNA: TGTGCCAGCATCGACAGGGGCACGTCCTACAATGAGCAGTTCTTC
D: TRBD2; size: -; J: TRBJ2-3; V: TRBV28; CDR3: CASSPAGLAGLDTQYF; DNA: TGTGCCAGCAGTCCCGCGGGACTAGCGGGACTTGATACGCAGTATTTT
D: TRBD1; size: -; J: TRBJ1-2; V: TRBV5-1; CDR3: CASSLAGQGNGYTF; DNA: TGCGCCAGCAGCTTAGCGGGACAGGGGAATGGCTACACCTTC
D: TRBD2; size: few; J: TRBJ2-1; V: TRBV29-1; CDR3: CSFGTSGGSPHYNEQFF; DNA: TGCAGCTTCGGGACTAGCGGGGGGAGCCCGCATTACAATGAGCAGTTCTTC
D: TRBD1; size: -; J: TRBJ1-3; V: TRBV4-1; CDR3: CASSQYTGEGNTIYF; DNA: TGCGCCAGCAGCCAATATACAGGGGAAGGAAACACCATATATTTT
D: TRBD1; size: -; J: TRBJ1-1; V: TRBV7-9; CDR3: CASSMRGTGGGRNTEAFF; DNA: TGTGCCAGCAGCATGAGGGGGACAGGGGGCGGGAGGAACACTGAAGCTTTCTTT
D: TRBD2; size: -; J: TRBJ2-5; V: TRBV5-1; CDR3: CASSLYPAGGAETQYF; DNA: TGCGCCAGCAGCTTATATCCAGCGGGAGGGGCAGAGACCCAGTACTTC
D: -; size: -; J: TRBJ1-1; V: TRBV18; CDR3: CASSQGERAFF; DNA: TGTGCCAGCTCACAGGGGGAAAGAGCTTTCTTT
D: -; size: -; J: TRBJ1-2; V: TRBV7-2; CDR3: CASRKSPGIGYTF; DNA: TGTGCCAGCAGAAAATCCCCAGGGATAGGCTACACCTTC
D: TRBD1; size: -; J: TRBJ1-1; V: TRBV10-1; CDR3: CASNKPGGDLMNTEAFF; DNA: TGCGCCAGCAACAAACCAGGGGGAGATCTCATGAACACTGAAGCTTTCTTT
D: -; size: -; J: TRBJ2-1; V: TRBV6-5; CDR3: CASSYSSSQNYNEQFF; DNA: TGTGCCAGCAGTTACTCGAGCTCTCAAAATTACAATGAGCAGTTCTTC
D: TRBD1; size: -; J: TRBJ1-2; V: TRBV11-2; CDR3: CASSPIRDRYYGYTF; DNA: TGTGCCAGCAGCCCCATACGGGACAGGTACTATGGCTACACCTTC
D: TRBD1; size: -; J: TRBJ2-3; V: TRBV19; CDR3: CASSIQGARGDTQYF; DNA: TGTGCCAGTAGTATCCAGGGGGCGCGAGGAGATACGCAGTATTTT
D: -; size: -; J: TRBJ1-1; V: TRBV2; CDR3: CATSSLSGLEAFF; DNA: TGTGCCACCTCGAGTCTCTCGGGACTTGAAGCTTTCTTT
D: TRBD1; size: -; J: TRBJ1-5; V: TRBV7-2; CDR3: CASSLGTGVAQPQHF; DNA: TGTGCCAGCAGCTTGGGGACAGGGGTGGCTCAGCCCCAGCATTTT
D: -; size: -; J: TRBJ2-5; V: TRBV7-9; CDR3: CASSLSAGTQYF; DNA: TGTGCCAGCAGCTTATCCGCCGGGACCCAGTACTTC
D: -; size: -; J: TRBJ2-1; V: TRBV7-9; CDR3: CASSPYNEQFF; DNA: TGTGCCAGCAGCCCTTACAATGAGCAGTTCTTC
D: -; size: -; J: TRBJ1-4; V: TRBV5-1; CDR3: CASSPPGDRTNEKLFF; DNA: TGCGCCAGCAGCCCTCCAGGGGATCGGACTAATGAAAAACTGTTTTTT
D: TRBD1; size: once; J: TRBJ2-2; V: TRBV7-6; CDR3: CASSLPWTGTTGELFF; DNA: TGTGCCAGCAGCTTACCTTGGACAGGAACCACCGGGGAGCTGTTTTTT
D: TRBD1; size: -; J: TRBJ1-5; V: TRBV10-3; CDR3: CAISEYGTGDQPQHF; DNA: TGTGCCATCAGTGAGTACGGGACAGGGGATCAGCCCCAGCATTTT
D: TRBD2; size: -; J: TRBJ2-3; V: TRBV19; CDR3: CASSIRGSGGGTDTQYF; DNA: TGTGCCAGTAGTATTCGGGGCAGCGGGGGAGGCACAGATACGCAGTATTTT
D: TRBD2; size: -; J: TRBJ2-1; V: TRBV19; CDR3: CASSTSTSGGVYEQFF; DNA: TGTGCCAGTAGTACCTCTACTAGCGGGGGGGTCTATGAGCAGTTCTTC
D: TRBD2; size: -; J: TRBJ2-5; V: TRBV14; CDR3: CASSQGGLAGGETQYF; DNA: TGTGCCAGCAGCCAGGGGGGACTAGCGGGAGGAGAGACCCAGTACTTC